The text below deals with one T cell receptor (beta chain). What it binds is not known. These data originate in a study of shared clonotypes between healthy human individuals. Study findings and constraints: Represented genetic and exposure-history diversity was restricted by having few donors.

Sorted subsets were amplified in replicate PCRs using about 200 ng DNA, about 30,000 T cell genomes. Some clones are missing from TCRdb's copy, which holds only in-frame ones; the method was immunoSEQ multiplex PCR. The sample lists approximately 530,000 clones, approximately 94% occurring once. CD45RA-negative memory and CD45RA+ naive subsets were split from the CD4+ cells. Germline V gives CDR1 MDHEN, CDR2 SYDVKM. Losses at the gene ends were 6 bases for V and 4 bases for J; bases not matched to a gene: 4. The CDR3 extends over 13 amino acids. Sequencing used naive CD4+ T cells sorted from blood. Subset given: CD45RA+ positively selected. The receptor comes from a woman aged 25 to 39 in good health. J is TRBJ2-5 and V is TRBV28; 8 bases are shared with TRBD2. The CDR3 region has the DNA TGTGCCAGCAGGGGACTAGAAGTAGAGACCCAGTACTTC. This sequence encodes CASRGLEVETQYF.